The 19 T cell receptor beta chains below were found in one sample sequenced in a study of early T cells in non-severe SARS-CoV-2 infection. TCRdb re-analysed the 5' RACE reads in MiXCR, keeping a single row per CDR3 protein. Of 85,000 to 100,000 distinct CDR3 sequences detected, 8% to 13% appear once; the ten largest clones hold around 4.7%. The source material was whole blood. The source is an adult who was a healthcare worker with PCR-confirmed SARS-CoV-2 infection or an uninfected control (not recorded which).

At least ten counts were recorded for this clonotype. V usage is TRBV30 and J usage is TRBJ1-5, with a weak D call TRBD1 (5 bases). The germline gives CDR1 GTSNPN, CDR2 SVGIG (reference sequence). CDR3 length equals 16 residues. V was clipped by 1 base and J by 3 bases, with 16 bases between them. CDR3 loop: CAWSEGGRAYNQPQHF. The DNA for the CDR3 is TGTGCCTGGAGTGAAGGAGGCAGGGCCTACAATCAGCCCCAGCATTTT.

This clonotype was seen ten or more times. This chain joins TRBV5-6 and TRBJ2-2; D possibly matches TRBD1 or TRBD2 (5 bases each). The germline V and J ends were trimmed by 3 bases and 8 bases, with 14 bases remaining between them. CDR1 and CDR2 (germline): SGHDT, YYEEEE. This CDR3 is built from 14 residues. DNA for the CDR3: TGTGCCAGCAGCTATGGTTGGGGACCAGGGGAGCTGTTTTTT. As protein: CASSYGWGPGELFF.

There are a few counts of this clonotype. This sequence joins TRBV28 and TRBJ2-7; D is perhaps TRBD1 or TRBD2 (5 bases each). CDR3 length equals 14 residues. In germline, CDR1 is MDHEN, CDR2 SYDVKM. The ends were cut back, 10 bases at V and 3 bases at J, with 19 bases in the middle. The CDR3 DNA reads TGTGCCACCGAGAGGGAGTGGGGCCTCTACGAGCAGTACTTC. Translation gives CATEREWGLYEQYF. Filled out from reference TRBV28 and TRBJ2-7, the complete variable domain reads DVKVTQSSRYLVKRTGEKVFLECVQDMDHENMFWYRQDPGLGLRLIYFSYDVKMKEKGDIPEGYSVSREKKERFSLILESASTNQTSMYLCATEREWGLYEQYFGPGTRLTVT.

This chain links TRBV5-1 with TRBJ2-5; no definite D call. Per germline, CDR1 SGHRS and CDR2 YFSETQ. The CDR3 sequence is 12 residues long. V was trimmed by 3 bases and J by 0 bases, leaving 3 bases between them. CDR3 nucleotide sequence: TGCGCCAGCAGCTCAAACCAAGAGACCCAGTACTTC. Translated: CASSSNQETQYF.

This clonotype was detected a few times. The chain uses TRBV7-9 and TRBJ2-7; D not resolved. The germline V gene encodes CDR1 SEHNR and CDR2 FQNEAQ (reference sequence). This CDR3 contains 11 residues. V was clipped by 0 bases and J by 11 bases, with 8 bases between them. CDR3 protein: CASSLAASEYF. In DNA, the CDR3 is TGTGCCAGCAGCTTAGCTGCCTCCGAGTACTTC.

This sequence joins TRBV10-3 and TRBJ2-1; a weak D match, TRBD1 (5 bases). This CDR3 is 14 amino acids long. Trimming removed 3 bases from V and 4 bases from J, with 10 bases in between. The germline V gene encodes CDR1 ENHRY and CDR2 SYGVKD. This CDR3 reads CAISDRVDYNEQFF. Here the CDR3 DNA reads TGTGCCATCAGTGACAGGGTAGATTACAATGAGCAGTTCTTC.

This clonotype has just a few counts. The J gene is TRBJ2-2, the V gene TRBV29-1, with a tentative D call TRBD1 (5 bases). Trimming stripped 7 bases from V and 4 bases from J, with 13 bases between. The CDR3 is made up of 13 amino acids. Per the germline V gene, CDR1 is SQVTM and CDR2 is ANQGSEA. Here the CDR3 reads CSARPTATGELFF. CDR3 sequence (DNA): TGCAGCGCCCGCCCGACAGCCACCGGGGAGCTGTTTTTT.

The rearrangement links TRBV11-3 to TRBJ2-3, with 11 bases matching TRBD2. Germline CDR1 SGHNT, CDR2 YENEEA. This CDR3 has 17 amino acids. V gave up 5 bases and J gave up 6 bases; unmatched junction bases: 13. CDR3 nucleotide sequence: TGTGCCAGCAGCGATACTATTAGCGGGGGGGCCGTTGATACGCAGTATTTT. Amino acids: CASSDTISGGAVDTQYF.

This clonotype was observed a few times. The chain is built from TRBV21-1 and TRBJ1-2. TRBV21-1 is noted as a pseudogene. The CDR3 totals 12 residues. CDR3 DNA: TGTGCCAGCAGCAAAGCGATGGGTGGCTACACCTTC. This sequence encodes CASSKAMGGYTF.

The rearrangement links TRBV6-6 to TRBJ1-6; D gene uncertain. Germline assignment: CDR1 MNHNY and CDR2 SVGAGI (reference sequence). This CDR3 spans 13 amino acids. V gave up 2 bases and J gave up 12 bases, with 11 bases separating them. This CDR3 is CASSYEIVEPLHF. CDR3 coding DNA: TGTGCCAGCAGTTACGAGATCGTCGAACCCCTCCACTTT.

V is TRBV6-5 and J is TRBJ1-1; TRBD1 aligns across 9 bases. The germline CDR1 and CDR2 sequences are MNHEY and SVGAGI. V was clipped by 6 bases and J by 7 bases; unmatched bases: 3. CDR3 length: 12 residues. CDR3 bases: TGTGCCAGCAGGCCGACAGGGGGTGAAGCTTTCTTT. This gives the protein CASRPTGGEAFF.

This clonotype was counted at least ten times. V gene TRBV6-5 combines with J gene TRBJ1-6; D perhaps matches TRBD1 (6 bases). Deletions cut 6 bases from V and 6 bases from J, with 15 bases between. Germline-derived CDR1 and CDR2 are MNHEY and SVGAGI. This CDR3 is built from 15 residues. CDR3 coding DNA: TGTGCCAGCAGGCTACAGGGAATCCTTAATTCACCCCTCCACTTT. Translating it yields CASRLQGILNSPLHF.

CDR3 in amino acids: CASSTSRSGANVLTF. CDR3 sequence (DNA): TGTGCCAGTAGTACCTCTCGCTCTGGGGCCAACGTCCTGACTTTC. This chain joins TRBV19 and TRBJ2-6; D is uncertain. Germline loops: CDR1 LNHDA, CDR2 SQIVND (reference sequence). The ends were cut back, 4 bases at V and 0 bases at J, with 7 bases in the middle. The CDR3 spans 15 residues.

There are a few counts of this clonotype. This sequence joins TRBV7-3 and TRBJ2-3; possibly TRBD2 for D (5 bases). This CDR3 contains 16 residues. With 1 base removed from V and 3 bases from J, the gap between germline ends came to 14 bases. The germline V gene has CDR1 SGHTA and CDR2 FQGTGA. DNA for the CDR3: TGTGCCAGCAGCTTAATCCGGGGTGGAAGGACAGATACGCAGTATTTT. This translates into CASSLIRGGRTDTQYF.

The V gene is TRBV15, the J gene TRBJ2-5; 7 positions match TRBD2. The CDR3 has 14 amino acids. Per the germline V gene, CDR1 is LNHNV and CDR2 is YYDKDF (reference sequence). The V gene end was trimmed by 1 base and the J gene end by 3 bases; junction bases not matched to a gene: 2. CDR3 region: CATSRGGGKETQYF. The CDR3 region has the DNA TGTGCCACCAGCAGAGGGGGAGGGAAAGAGACCCAGTACTTC.

At least ten counts were recorded for this clonotype. The J gene is TRBJ2-5, the V gene TRBV29-1; 10 nucleotides agree with TRBD1. Germline V gene lookup returns CDR1 SQVTM and CDR2 ANQGSEA. CDR3 length: 13 amino acids. J lost 5 bases, V lost 7 bases, and 7 bases had no gene match. The chain's CDR3 is CSGRGTGVETQYF. CDR3 sequence (DNA): TGCAGCGGGAGGGGGACAGGGGTTGAGACCCAGTACTTC.

V usage is TRBV9 and J usage is TRBJ1-2, with D perhaps TRBD1 (5 bases). Trimming pared 4 bases from V and 5 bases from J, leaving 21 bases between. CDR3 length: 16 amino acids. Looked up from germline, CDR1 is SGDLS and CDR2 is YYNGEE. The CDR3: CASSSRDYQESYGYTF. The CDR3 DNA reads TGTGCCAGCAGCAGCCGGGACTACCAGGAGAGTTATGGCTACACCTTC.

In this sample, this clonotype turned up many times. The chain couples TRBV5-1 to TRBJ1-4; 9 bases are shared with TRBD1. This CDR3 has 14 residues. V lost 4 bases to trimming and J lost 7 bases; unmatched junction nucleotides: 5. Germline-derived CDR1 and CDR2 are SGHRS and YFSETQ. The chain's CDR3 is CASSPGTGIEKLFF. For the CDR3, the DNA is TGCGCCAGCAGCCCTGGGACAGGGATTGAAAAACTGTTTTTT.

This clonotype turned up a few times. This chain joins TRBV19 and TRBJ1-5; 8 bases are shared with TRBD1. Germline V gene data show CDR1 as LNHDA and CDR2 as SQIVND (reference sequence). The CDR3 length is 15 residues. V dropped 7 bases and J dropped 1; count of bases not matched to a gene: 6. CDR3 DNA sequence: TGTGCCAGTACCTCTCAGGGGGCGAGCAATCAGCCCCAGCATTTT. Translating gives CASTSQGASNQPQHF.